The T cell receptor beta chain under discussion was sequenced for a study of Graves' ophthalmopathy and Graves' hyperthyroidism. Study observations and caveats: Appearing in blood as well were most expanded thyroid clonotypes above 0.001 frequency. From stable hyperthyroidism, ophthalmopathy was separated by a 13-signature model with just over 85% sensitivity and around 80% specificity.

Using RNA transcripts, the TCR beta CDR3 regions were amplified. RT-PCR in the first round used HTBI primers; a second-round multiplex PCR followed. TCRdb itself ran the multiplex PCR reads through MiXCR, one entry per CDR3 protein. This sample yields over a million distinct CDR3 sequences, of which about two fifths are seen a single time; approximately 12% belongs to the top ten. This clonotype was seen ten or more times. Its cognate antigen is unknown. CDR3 length equals 14 residues. Germline assignment: CDR1 MGHDK and CDR2 SYGVNS. V lost 0 bases, J lost 2 bases, and 4 bases lay in between. Sample: peripheral blood or thyroid tissue (not recorded which). V is TRBV25-1 and J is TRBJ2-2; D gene uncertain. The TCR was taken from an adult man with Graves' hyperthyroidism. CDR3 residues: CASSEYLNTGELFF. CDR3 DNA sequence: TGTGCCAGCAGTGAATATCTTAACACCGGGGAGCTGTTTTTT. Supplemented by reference TRBV25-1 and TRBJ2-2, the full variable domain reads EADIYQTPRYLVIGTGKKITLECSQTMGHDKMYWYQQDPGMELHLIHYSYGVNSTEKGDLSSESTVSRIRTEHFPLTLESARPSHTSQYLCASSEYLNTGELFFGEGSRLTVL.